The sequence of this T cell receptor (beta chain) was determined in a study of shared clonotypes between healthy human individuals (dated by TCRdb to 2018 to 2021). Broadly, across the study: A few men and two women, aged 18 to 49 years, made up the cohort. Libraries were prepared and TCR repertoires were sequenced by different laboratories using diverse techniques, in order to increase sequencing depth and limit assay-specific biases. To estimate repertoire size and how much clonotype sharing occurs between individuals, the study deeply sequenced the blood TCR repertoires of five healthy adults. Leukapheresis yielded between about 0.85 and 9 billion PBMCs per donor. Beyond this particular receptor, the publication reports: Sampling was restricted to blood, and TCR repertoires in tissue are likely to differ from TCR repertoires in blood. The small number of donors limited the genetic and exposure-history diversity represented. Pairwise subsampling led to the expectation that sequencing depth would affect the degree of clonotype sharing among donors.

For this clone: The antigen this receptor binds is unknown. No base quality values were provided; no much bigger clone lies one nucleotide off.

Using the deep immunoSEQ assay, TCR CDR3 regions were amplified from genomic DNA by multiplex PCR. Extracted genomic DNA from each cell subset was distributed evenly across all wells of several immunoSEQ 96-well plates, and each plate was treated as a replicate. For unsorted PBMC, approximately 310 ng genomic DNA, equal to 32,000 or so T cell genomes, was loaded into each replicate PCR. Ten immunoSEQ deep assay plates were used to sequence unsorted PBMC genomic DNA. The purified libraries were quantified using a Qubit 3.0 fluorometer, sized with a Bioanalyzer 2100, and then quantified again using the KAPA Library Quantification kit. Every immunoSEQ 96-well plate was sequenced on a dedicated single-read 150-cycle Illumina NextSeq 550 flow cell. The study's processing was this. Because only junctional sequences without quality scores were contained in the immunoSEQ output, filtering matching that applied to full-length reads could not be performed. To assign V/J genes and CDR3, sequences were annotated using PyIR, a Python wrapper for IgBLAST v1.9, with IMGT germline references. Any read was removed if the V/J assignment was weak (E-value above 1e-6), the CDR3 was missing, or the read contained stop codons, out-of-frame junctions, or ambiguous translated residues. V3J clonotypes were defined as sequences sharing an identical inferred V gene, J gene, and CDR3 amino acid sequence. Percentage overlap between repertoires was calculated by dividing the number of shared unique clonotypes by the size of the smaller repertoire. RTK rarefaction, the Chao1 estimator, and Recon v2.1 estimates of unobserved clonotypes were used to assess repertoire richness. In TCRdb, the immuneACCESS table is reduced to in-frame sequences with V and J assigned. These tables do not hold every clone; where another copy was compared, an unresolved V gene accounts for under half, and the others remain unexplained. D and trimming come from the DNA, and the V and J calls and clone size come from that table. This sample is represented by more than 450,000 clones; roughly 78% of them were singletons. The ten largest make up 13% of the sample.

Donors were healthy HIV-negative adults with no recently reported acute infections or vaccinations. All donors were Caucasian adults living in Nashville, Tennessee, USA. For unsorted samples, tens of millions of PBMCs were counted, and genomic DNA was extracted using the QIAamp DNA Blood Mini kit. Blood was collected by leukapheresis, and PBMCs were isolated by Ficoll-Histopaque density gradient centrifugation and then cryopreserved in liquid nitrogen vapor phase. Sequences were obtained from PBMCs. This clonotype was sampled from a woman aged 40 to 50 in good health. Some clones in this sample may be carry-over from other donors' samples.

Read as DNA, the sequence is TGTGCCAGCAGCCTCAATTGGGGGGATCAGCCCCAGCATTTT. Protein translation: CASSLNWGDQPQHF. The rearranged chain carries TRBV7-9 and TRBJ1-5; TRBD1 is a possible D gene, resting on 5 matching bases. The CDR3, from cysteine to phenylalanine, totals 14 residues. Of all the DNA, just the CDR3 is kept, 42 bases in frame from base 1. Deletion took 5 bases off V and 5 bases off J, with a span of 13 bases between the germline ends. Per the germline V gene (reference sequence), SEHNR is the CDR1 and FQNEAQ is the CDR2.